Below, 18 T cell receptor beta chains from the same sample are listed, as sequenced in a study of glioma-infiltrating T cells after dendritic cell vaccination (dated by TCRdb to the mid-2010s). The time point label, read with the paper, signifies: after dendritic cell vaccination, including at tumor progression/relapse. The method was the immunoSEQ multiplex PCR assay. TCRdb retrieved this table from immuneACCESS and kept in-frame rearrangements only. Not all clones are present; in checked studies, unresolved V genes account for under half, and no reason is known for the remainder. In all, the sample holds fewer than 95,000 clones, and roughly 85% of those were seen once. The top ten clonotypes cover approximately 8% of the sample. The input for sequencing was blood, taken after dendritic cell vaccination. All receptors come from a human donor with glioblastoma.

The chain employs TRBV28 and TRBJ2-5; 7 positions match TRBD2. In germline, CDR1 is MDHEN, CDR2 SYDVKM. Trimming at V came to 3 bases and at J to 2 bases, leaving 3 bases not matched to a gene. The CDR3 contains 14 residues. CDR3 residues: CASSFWGGQETQYF. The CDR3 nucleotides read TGTGCCAGCAGTTTCTGGGGGGGGCAAGAGACCCAGTACTTC.

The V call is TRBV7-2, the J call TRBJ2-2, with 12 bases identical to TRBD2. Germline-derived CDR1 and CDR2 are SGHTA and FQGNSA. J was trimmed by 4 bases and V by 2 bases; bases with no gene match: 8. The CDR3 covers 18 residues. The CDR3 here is CASSLRPLAGGSTGELFF. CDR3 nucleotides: TGTGCCAGCAGCTTAAGGCCCCTAGCGGGAGGGAGCACCGGGGAGCTGTTTTTT.

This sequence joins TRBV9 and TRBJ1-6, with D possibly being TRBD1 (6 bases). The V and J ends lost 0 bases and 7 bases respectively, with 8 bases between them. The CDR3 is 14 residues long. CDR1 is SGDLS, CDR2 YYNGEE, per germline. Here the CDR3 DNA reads TGTGCCAGCAGCGTAGGGACAGTCAATTCACCCCTCCACTTT. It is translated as CASSVGTVNSPLHF.

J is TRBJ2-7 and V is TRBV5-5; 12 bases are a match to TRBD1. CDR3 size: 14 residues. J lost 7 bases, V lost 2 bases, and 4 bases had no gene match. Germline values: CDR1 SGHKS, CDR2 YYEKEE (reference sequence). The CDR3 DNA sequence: TGTGCCAGCAGCTTTGGGACAGGGGGCCTAGAGCAGTACTTC. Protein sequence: CASSFGTGGLEQYF.

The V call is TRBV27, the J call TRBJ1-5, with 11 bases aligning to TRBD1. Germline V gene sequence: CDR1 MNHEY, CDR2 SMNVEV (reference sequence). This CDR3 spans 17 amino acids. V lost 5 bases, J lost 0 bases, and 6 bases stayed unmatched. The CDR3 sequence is CASSTSGQGASNQPQHF. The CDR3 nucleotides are TGTGCCAGCAGTACATCTGGACAGGGGGCTAGCAATCAGCCCCAGCATTTT.

The CDR3 DNA is TGTGCCAGCAGCTTAGTCCCGACTAGCGGATACGAGCAGTACTTC. This translates into CASSLVPTSGYEQYF. V and J are TRBV11-2 and TRBJ2-7, with TRBD2 matching over 9 bases. The CDR3 loop spans 15 amino acids. J lost 4 bases, V lost 1 base, and 5 bases had no gene match. Germline values: CDR1 SGHAT, CDR2 FQNNGV.

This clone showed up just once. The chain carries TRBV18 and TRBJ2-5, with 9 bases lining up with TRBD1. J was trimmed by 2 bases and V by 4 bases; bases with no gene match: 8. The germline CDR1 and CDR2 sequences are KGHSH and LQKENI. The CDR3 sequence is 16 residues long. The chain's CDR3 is CASSLRPGQGQETQYF. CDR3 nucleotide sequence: TGTGCCAGCTCACTCAGACCGGGACAGGGACAAGAGACCCAGTACTTC.

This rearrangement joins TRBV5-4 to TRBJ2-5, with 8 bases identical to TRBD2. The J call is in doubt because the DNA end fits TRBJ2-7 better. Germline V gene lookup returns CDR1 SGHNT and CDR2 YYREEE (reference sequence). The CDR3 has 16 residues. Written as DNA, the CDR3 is TGTGCCAGCAGCTTGGGCAGCGGGGGCGGCACCTACGAGCAGTACTTC. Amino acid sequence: CASSLGSGGGTYEQYF.

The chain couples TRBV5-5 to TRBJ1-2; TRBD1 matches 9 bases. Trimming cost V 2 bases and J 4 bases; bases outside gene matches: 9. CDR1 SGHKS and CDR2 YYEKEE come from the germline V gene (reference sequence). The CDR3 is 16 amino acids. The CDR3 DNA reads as TGTGCCAGCAGCTTACAGGGGGCTCTTTTGAGCTATGGCTACACCTTC. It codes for CASSLQGALLSYGYTF.

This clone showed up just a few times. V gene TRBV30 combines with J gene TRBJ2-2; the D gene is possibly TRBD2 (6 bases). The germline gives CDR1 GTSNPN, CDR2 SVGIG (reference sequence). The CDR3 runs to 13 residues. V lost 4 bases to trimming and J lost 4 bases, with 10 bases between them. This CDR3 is CAWTSGSTGELFF. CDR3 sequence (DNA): TGTGCCTGGACTTCCGGGAGCACCGGGGAGCTGTTTTTT.

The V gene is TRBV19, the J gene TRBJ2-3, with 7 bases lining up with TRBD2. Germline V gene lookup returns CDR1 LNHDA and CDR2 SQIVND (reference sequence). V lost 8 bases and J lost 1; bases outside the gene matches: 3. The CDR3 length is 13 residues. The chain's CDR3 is CASGDYRTDTQYF. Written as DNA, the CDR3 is TGTGCCAGTGGGGACTACCGCACAGATACGCAGTATTTT. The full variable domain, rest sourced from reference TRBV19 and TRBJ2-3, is DGGITQSPKYLFRKEGQNVTLSCEQNLNHDAMYWYRQDPGQGLRLIYYSQIVNDFQKGDIAEGYSVSREKKESFPLTVTSAQKNPTAFYLCASGDYRTDTQYFGPGTRLTVL.

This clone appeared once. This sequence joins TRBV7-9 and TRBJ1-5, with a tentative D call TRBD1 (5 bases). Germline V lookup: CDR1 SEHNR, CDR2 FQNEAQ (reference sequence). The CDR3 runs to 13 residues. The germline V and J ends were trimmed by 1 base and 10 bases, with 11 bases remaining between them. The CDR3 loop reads CASSLGGGYPQHF. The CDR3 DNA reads TGTGCCAGCAGCTTAGGGGGGGGATATCCCCAGCATTTT.

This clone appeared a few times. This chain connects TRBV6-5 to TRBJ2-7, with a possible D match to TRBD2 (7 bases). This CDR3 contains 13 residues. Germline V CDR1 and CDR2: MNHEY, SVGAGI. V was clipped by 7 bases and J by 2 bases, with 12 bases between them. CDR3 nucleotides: TGTGCCAGCATCGGAGGGGGGGCCTACGAGCAGTACTTC. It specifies CASIGGGAYEQYF.

The CDR3: CASSPGFSYEQYF. Here the CDR3 DNA reads TGTGCCAGCAGTCCCGGGTTCTCCTACGAGCAGTACTTC. V and J are TRBV6-5 and TRBJ2-7; D unresolved. The germline V gene has CDR1 MNHEY and CDR2 SVGAGI. This CDR3 region has 13 residues. V was clipped by 5 bases and J by 0 bases, with 8 bases between them.

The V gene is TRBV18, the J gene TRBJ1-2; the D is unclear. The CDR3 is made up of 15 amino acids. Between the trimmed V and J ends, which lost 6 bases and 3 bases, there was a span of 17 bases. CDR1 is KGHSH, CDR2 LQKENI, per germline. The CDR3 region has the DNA TGTGCCAGCTCCACCGAAGGAGCTGCCGACTATGGCTACACCTTC. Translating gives CASSTEGAADYGYTF.

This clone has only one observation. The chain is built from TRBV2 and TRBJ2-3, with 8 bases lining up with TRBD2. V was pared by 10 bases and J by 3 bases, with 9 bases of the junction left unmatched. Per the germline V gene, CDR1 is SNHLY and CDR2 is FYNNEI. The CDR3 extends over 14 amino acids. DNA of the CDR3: TGTGCCACCCGATCCGGGGGGGCAACAGATACGCAGTATTTT. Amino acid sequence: CATRSGGATDTQYF.

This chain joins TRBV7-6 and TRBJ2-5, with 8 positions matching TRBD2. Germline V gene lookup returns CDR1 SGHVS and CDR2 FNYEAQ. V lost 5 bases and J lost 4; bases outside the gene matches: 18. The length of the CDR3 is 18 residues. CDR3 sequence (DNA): TGTGCCAGCAGCCCCGGGGGGGGAGCGGATTTGTGGATAGAGACCCAGTACTTC. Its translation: CASSPGGGADLWIETQYF. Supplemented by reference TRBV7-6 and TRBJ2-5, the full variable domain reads GAGVSQSPRYKVTKRGQDVALRCDPISGHVSLYWYRQALGQGPEFLTYFNYEAQQDKSGLPNDRFSAERPEGSISTLTIQRTEQRDSAMYRCASSPGGGADLWIETQYFGPGTRLLVL.

In nucleotides, the CDR3 is TGCAGCGTTGGGGGCAGGGGGATACACAGTGACTATGGCTACACCTTC. It encodes CSVGGRGIHSDYGYTF. The chain combines TRBV29-1 with TRBJ1-2, with 7 bases identical to TRBD1. The germline gives CDR1 SQVTM, CDR2 ANQGSEA. Unmatched junction bases numbered 14, after V lost 4 bases and J lost 3 bases. The CDR3 spans 16 residues.